This T cell receptor (beta chain) was recovered during a study of T-cell reconstitution after alpha-beta-depleted transplantation in children. Using unique molecular identifiers, the investigators prepared the TCRbeta library. TCRdb re-derived calls from the PCR reads in MiXCR, one entry per CDR3 protein. The sample has 600,000 to 700,000 distinct CDR3 sequences; around a sixth are singletons. This clonotype was seen repeatedly, ten times or more. Germline V gene lookup returns CDR1 SGHRS and CDR2 YFSETQ. The V end was cut by 0 bases, the J end by 0 bases, with 12 bases between. The CDR3 covers 16 residues.

The origin of this receptor is a human donor who donated a stem cell graft to a child with acute myeloid leukemia. The material sequenced was PBMCs from the stem cell graft donor, taken from the stem cell graft. The V call is TRBV5-1, the J call TRBJ1-1, with D possibly matching TRBD1 (5 bases). The CDR3 nucleotides are TGCGCCAGCAGCTTGGGCCCGGGACCAATGAACACTGAAGCTTTCTTT. Its protein product is CASSLGPGPMNTEAFF.